Each of the 14 T cell receptor beta chains below was sequenced from the same sample in a study of blood T cells in healthy people across ages. It was with a sample-barcoded 5' primer and a J-beta primer mix that a second PCR of roughly 7 to 12 cycles was run. Using its own MiXCR run on the 5' RACE reads, TCRdb lists one record per CDR3 protein. The table records 1.5 million to 2 million distinct CDR3 sequences, more than 35% of them present only once. Specimen: blood. The source of these receptors is a human donor in good health.

V usage is TRBV13 and J usage is TRBJ2-5; possible D gene TRBD1, 6 bases. Trimming stripped 3 bases from V and 3 bases from J, with 11 bases between. CDR1 PRHDT and CDR2 FYEKMQ come from the germline V gene (reference sequence). The CDR3 has 14 residues. CDR3 in amino acids: CASSFIGGEETQYF. CDR3 coding DNA: TGTGCCAGCAGCTTCATAGGGGGAGAAGAGACCCAGTACTTC. The variable domain in full, with the rest retrieved from reference TRBV13 and TRBJ2-5, is AAGVIQSPRHLIKEKRETATLKCYPIPRHDTVYWYQQGPGQDPQFLISFYEKMQSDKGSIPDRFSAQQFSDYHSELNMSSLELGDSALYFCASSFIGGEETQYFGPGTRLLVL.

This clonotype came up once. The V and J genes are TRBV25-1 and TRBJ1-1; D is unclear. Germline V gives CDR1 MGHDK, CDR2 SYGVNS. The CDR3 has 10 amino acids. The V and J ends lost 8 bases and 6 bases respectively, with 7 bases between them. CDR3 in amino acids: CASLGAEAFF. CDR3 in DNA: TGTGCCAGCCTTGGTGCTGAAGCTTTCTTT.

This clonotype showed up just a few times. The gene calls are TRBV5-5 and TRBJ2-2; 7 bases match TRBD2. CDR1 and CDR2 (germline): SGHKS, YYEKEE (reference sequence). V dropped 4 bases and J dropped 9; count of bases not matched to a gene: 12. The CDR3 spans 15 residues. CDR3 coding DNA: TGTGCCAGCAGCCCGACTAGCCGGGGGACCCGGGAGCTGTTTTTT. It specifies CASSPTSRGTRELFF.

The gene calls are TRBV11-2 and TRBJ2-5; D remains unclear. Trimming pared 5 bases from V and 3 bases from J, leaving 13 bases between. This CDR3 spans 14 amino acids. CDR1 SGHAT and CDR2 FQNNGV come from the germline V gene. The CDR3 protein is CASSTSWGKETQYF. The CDR3 DNA is TGTGCCAGCAGCACGAGCTGGGGTAAAGAGACCCAGTACTTC.

This clonotype was found a few times. The chain uses TRBV20-1 and TRBJ2-3; D gene uncertain. This CDR3 has 11 residues. The V and J ends lost 6 bases and 2 bases respectively, with 6 bases between them. Germline-derived CDR1 and CDR2 are DFQATT and SNEGSKA (reference sequence). CDR3 in DNA: TGCAGTGCAGAAATCACAGATACGCAGTATTTT. Its protein product is CSAEITDTQYF.

The chain uses TRBV10-3 and TRBJ1-2, with 12 bases identical to TRBD1. The CDR3 covers 17 residues. Germline lookup yields CDR1 ENHRY and CDR2 SYGVKD. Losses at the gene ends were 7 bases for V and 4 bases for J; bases not matched to a gene: 13. The CDR3 DNA reads as TGTGCCATCACCCAACCCGGGACAGGGGGCGGTGGCTATGGCTACACCTTC. This sequence encodes CAITQPGTGGGGYGYTF.

This clonotype was counted many times. J is TRBJ2-1 and V is TRBV9; D may correspond to TRBD1 or TRBD2 (6 bases each). CDR3 length: 18 residues. Germline V gene data show CDR1 as SGDLS and CDR2 as YYNGEE. Deletions cut 4 bases from V and 4 bases from J, with 24 bases between. The CDR3 sequence: CASSPAPGVGGRYNEQFF. The CDR3 DNA reads as TGTGCCAGCAGCCCCGCCCCGGGGGTAGGGGGGAGATACAATGAGCAGTTCTTC. Based on the CDR3 plus reference TRBV9 and TRBJ2-1, the full variable domain is DSGVTQTPKHLITATGQRVTLRCSPRSGDLSVYWYQQSLDQGLQFLIQYYNGEERAKGNILERFSAQQFPDLHSELNLSSLELGDSALYFCASSPAPGVGGRYNEQFFGPGTRLTVL.

The genes are TRBV29-1 and TRBJ1-2; 9 bases map to TRBD1. Germline V gene lookup returns CDR1 SQVTM and CDR2 ANQGSEA. V gave up 3 bases and J gave up 8 bases; unmatched junction bases: 7. The length of the CDR3 is 13 residues. CDR3 residues: CSVDTGTGKGYTF. In DNA form, the CDR3 reads TGCAGCGTTGATACAGGGACAGGGAAAGGCTACACCTTC.

V and J are TRBV29-1 and TRBJ1-5; D remains ambiguous. The CDR3 is made up of 15 amino acids. Germline V gene sequence: CDR1 SQVTM, CDR2 ANQGSEA. V lost 7 bases, J lost 0 bases, and 16 bases lay in between. The CDR3 bases are TGCAGCGCCACGGCCGGACCGGGTAGCAATCAGCCCCAGCATTTT. Translating gives CSATAGPGSNQPQHF.

The chain uses TRBV2 and TRBJ2-5; the D call may be TRBD1 or TRBD2 (6 bases each). The CDR3 is 11 amino acids. The ends were cut back, 7 bases at V and 13 bases at J, with 16 bases in the middle. CDR1 and CDR2 (germline): SNHLY, FYNNEI. CDR3: CASKGGSIPYF. CDR3 sequence (DNA): TGTGCCAGCAAAGGGGGGAGTATTCCGTACTTC.

Concerning this clonotype itself: A much more abundant neighbour one base away suggests this may be a read error. The rearrangement links TRBV20-1 to TRBJ2-4; TRBD2 matches at 7 bases. The DNA end favors TRBJ2-5, so the J call may be wrong. From germline, CDR1 is DFQATT and CDR2 SNEGSKA (reference sequence). CDR3 size: 16 residues. The CDR3 DNA follows: TGCAGTGCTCGGAACCCTAACGGGCGGGAGTCGGAGACCCAGTACTTC. It specifies CSARNPNGRESETQYF.

This clonotype was seen more than once but under ten times. CDR3 region: CASSSRRGAERDTQYF. The CDR3 nucleotides read TGTGCCAGCAGCTCGCGGAGAGGCGCGGAAAGAGATACGCAGTATTTT. This chain joins TRBV11-1 and TRBJ2-3; D is unclear. The V and J ends lost 4 bases and 5 bases respectively, with 19 bases between them. The CDR3 is 16 residues long. CDR1 and CDR2 (germline): SGHAT, FQDESV (reference sequence). The full variable domain, rest sourced from reference TRBV11-1 and TRBJ2-3, is EAEVAQSPRYKITEKSQAVAFWCDPISGHATLYWYRQILGQGPELLVQFQDESVVDDSQLPKDRFSAERLKGVDSTLKIQPAELGDSAMYLCASSSRRGAERDTQYFGPGTRLTVL.

This clonotype was detected only a few times. The genes are TRBV9 and TRBJ1-2; D not resolved. The length of the CDR3 is 14 residues. The germline gives CDR1 SGDLS, CDR2 YYNGEE. V lost 4 bases and J 2 bases, leaving 12 bases between the germline ends. The CDR3 loop is CASSPRTKNYGYTF. The CDR3 coding sequence is TGTGCCAGCAGCCCCCGGACTAAGAACTATGGCTACACCTTC.

This clonotype was counted at least ten times. This chain links TRBV7-2 with TRBJ1-2; no firm D call. The CDR3 has 14 amino acids. Trimming took off 1 base at V and 0 bases at J, with 6 bases between the two ends. CDR1 and CDR2 (germline): SGHTA, FQGNSA. CDR3 nucleotide sequence: TGTGCCAGCAGCTTAGGTTCGGCTAACTATGGCTACACCTTC. This encodes CASSLGSANYGYTF.